This T cell receptor (beta chain) was observed in a study of siplizumab effects on memory and regulatory T cells. Measured with immunoSEQ multiplex PCR; TCRdb has only the in-frame clones, and not every one. The table records 85,000 or so clones, 85% to 95% of them present only once. Per the germline V gene, CDR1 is SGHTA and CDR2 is FQGTGA. The V and J ends lost 2 bases and 4 bases respectively, with 6 bases between them. This CDR3 has 13 amino acids. The rearrangement uses TRBV7-3 and TRBJ2-1, with D unresolved. The receptor's source is a human donor in good health. The sample comprised CD8+ T cells sorted from blood. The CDR3 DNA is TGTGCCAGCAGCTTAGCCCTTTACAATGAGCAGTTCTTC. It codes for CASSLALYNEQFF.